One sample yielded the 4 T cell receptor beta chains listed below, sequenced in a study of blood T cells in healthy people across ages. The second PCR ran roughly 6 to 11 cycles with a sample-barcoded 5' primer and J-beta primers. TCRdb called the 5' RACE reads again in MiXCR, with one record for every CDR3 protein. The table has around 710,000 distinct CDR3 sequences, roughly 45% seen once. Sample: blood. The source of these receptors is a woman aged 60 to 75 in good health.

This chain joins TRBV6-2 or TRBV6-3 and TRBJ2-7; possibly TRBD1 for D (6 bases). The CDR3 loop spans 13 amino acids. V shed 10 bases and J shed 2 bases, with 15 bases lying between them. The germline V gene encodes CDR1 MNHEY and CDR2 SVGEGT. CDR3 DNA: TGTGCCAACCGACCTACAGGGACCTACGAGCAGTACTTC. It yields the protein CANRPTGTYEQYF.

The chain joins TRBV9 to TRBJ2-1; 10 positions agree with TRBD2. Unmatched junction bases numbered 2, after V lost 2 bases and J lost 0 bases. The length of the CDR3 is 16 residues. In germline, CDR1 is SGDLS, CDR2 YYNGEE. The CDR3 nucleotides are TGTGCCAGCAGCGTCCTAGCGGGGGACTCCTACAATGAGCAGTTCTTC. Translated, it gives CASSVLAGDSYNEQFF.

The J gene is TRBJ2-7, the V gene TRBV20-1, with 8 bases lining up with TRBD2. This CDR3 is built from 13 residues. The germline gives CDR1 DFQATT, CDR2 SNEGSKA (reference sequence). Germline trimming cut 5 bases from V and 3 bases from J; bases unmatched to any gene: 6. The CDR3 DNA sequence: TGCAGTGCTCACGGGAGGGACCTCTACGAGCAGTACTTC. The encoded protein is CSAHGRDLYEQYF.

This clonotype was seen only a few times. The chain uses TRBV10-3 and TRBJ2-7; D is possibly TRBD2 (6 bases). The ends were cut back, 4 bases at V and 0 bases at J, with 13 bases in the middle. CDR1 and CDR2 from the germline V gene are ENHRY and SYGVKD. The CDR3 totals 15 residues. CDR3 sequence (DNA): TGTGCCATCAGTGCGGGCGGGATAAGCTCCTACGAGCAGTACTTC. It specifies CAISAGGISSYEQYF.